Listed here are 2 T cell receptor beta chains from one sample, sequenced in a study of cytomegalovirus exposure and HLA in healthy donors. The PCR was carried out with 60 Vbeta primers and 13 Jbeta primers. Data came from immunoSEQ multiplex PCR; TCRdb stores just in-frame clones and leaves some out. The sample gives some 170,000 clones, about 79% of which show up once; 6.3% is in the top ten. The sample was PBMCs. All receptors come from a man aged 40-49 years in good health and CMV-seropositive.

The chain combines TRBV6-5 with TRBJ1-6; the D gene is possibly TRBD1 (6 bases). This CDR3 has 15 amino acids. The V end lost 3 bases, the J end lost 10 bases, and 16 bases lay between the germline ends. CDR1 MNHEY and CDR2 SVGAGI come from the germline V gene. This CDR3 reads CASSYGLGRGSPLHF. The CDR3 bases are TGTGCCAGCAGTTATGGTTTGGGTAGGGGGTCACCCCTCCACTTT.

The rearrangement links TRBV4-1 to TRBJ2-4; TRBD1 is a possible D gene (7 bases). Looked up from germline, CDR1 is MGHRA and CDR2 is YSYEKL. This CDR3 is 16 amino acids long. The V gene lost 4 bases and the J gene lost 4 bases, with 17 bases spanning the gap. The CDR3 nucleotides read TGCGCCAGCAGCCCCGGTGGAGGGGGCTGGAAAAACATTCAGTACTTC. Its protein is CASSPGGGGWKNIQYF.